The present entry profiles one TCR beta chain with its context. The data derive from a study of T cell repertoires in cytomegalovirus infection. TCRdb re-analysed the reads in MiXCR, keeping a single row per CDR3 protein. The sample has 150,000 to 200,000 distinct CDR3 sequences, 15% to 20% seen once. The V and J ends lost 1 base and 5 bases respectively, with 9 bases between them. Germline V CDR1 and CDR2: MNHEY, SMNVEV (reference sequence). This CDR3 contains 13 residues. The TCR was taken from a human donor in good health (CMV status not recorded). Some clones in this sample may be carry-over from other donors' samples. Sequencing was done on a sample of CD8+ T cells from PBMCs. V gene TRBV27 combines with J gene TRBJ2-7, with no clear D. DNA for the CDR3: TGTGCCAGCAGTTTATATGGGTTCAACGAGCAGTACTTC. The encoded protein is CASSLYGFNEQYF.